Listed here is a single T cell receptor (beta chain). This sample is drawn from a study of blood T cells in healthy people across ages. The second PCR ran roughly 7 to 11 cycles with a sample-barcoded 5' primer and J-beta primers. TCRdb fed the 5' RACE reads into MiXCR, producing one record per CDR3 protein. The profile shows 1,800,000 or so distinct CDR3 sequences, around 42% of them singletons. This CDR3 spans 17 amino acids. Germline values: CDR1 SGHTA, CDR2 FQGNSA. Sample: blood. The chain carries TRBV7-2 and TRBJ2-1, with 8 bases matching TRBD2. The last part of the DNA fits TRBJ2-7 better; the J call may be wrong. The clonotype originates from a human donor in good health. The CDR3 coding sequence is TGTGCCAGCAGCCTGACGGGAGGGGGGCATTCCTACAATGAGCAGTACTTC. It is translated as CASSLTGGGHSYNEQYF.